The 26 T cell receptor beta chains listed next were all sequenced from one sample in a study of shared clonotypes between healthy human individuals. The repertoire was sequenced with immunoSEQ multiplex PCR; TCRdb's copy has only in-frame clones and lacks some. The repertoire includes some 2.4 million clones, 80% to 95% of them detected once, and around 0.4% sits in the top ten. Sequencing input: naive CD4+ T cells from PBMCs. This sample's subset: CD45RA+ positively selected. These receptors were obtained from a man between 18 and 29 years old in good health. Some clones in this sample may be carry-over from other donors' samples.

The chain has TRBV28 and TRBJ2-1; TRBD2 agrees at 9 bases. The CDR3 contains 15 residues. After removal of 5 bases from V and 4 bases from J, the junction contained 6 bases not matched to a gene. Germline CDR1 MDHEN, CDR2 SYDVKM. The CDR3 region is CASSPIAGAYNEQFF. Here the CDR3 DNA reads TGTGCCAGCAGTCCGATAGCGGGAGCGTACAATGAGCAGTTCTTC. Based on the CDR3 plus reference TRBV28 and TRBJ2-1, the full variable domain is DVKVTQSSRYLVKRTGEKVFLECVQDMDHENMFWYRQDPGLGLRLIYFSYDVKMKEKGDIPEGYSVSREKKERFSLILESASTNQTSMYLCASSPIAGAYNEQFFGPGTRLTVL.

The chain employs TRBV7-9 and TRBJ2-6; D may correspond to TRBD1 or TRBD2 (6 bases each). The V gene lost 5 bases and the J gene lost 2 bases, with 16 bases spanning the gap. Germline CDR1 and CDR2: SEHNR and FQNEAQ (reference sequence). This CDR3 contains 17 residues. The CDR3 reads CASSPFGRGPGANVLTF. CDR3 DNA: TGTGCCAGCAGCCCCTTCGGACGGGGGCCTGGGGCCAACGTCCTGACTTTC. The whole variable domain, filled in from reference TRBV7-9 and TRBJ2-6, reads DTGVSQNPRHKITKRGQNVTFRCDPISEHNRLYWYRQTLGQGPEFLTYFQNEAQLEKSRLLSDRFSAERPKGSFSTLEIQRTEQGDSAMYLCASSPFGRGPGANVLTFGAGSRLTVL.

In DNA, the CDR3 is TGTGCCAGCAGCCCAGCTTTGGATACGCAGTATTTT. Its translation: CASSPALDTQYF. The gene calls are TRBV9 and TRBJ2-3; no firm D call. The CDR3 totals 12 residues. With 4 bases removed from V and 6 bases from J, the gap between germline ends came to 9 bases. CDR1 and CDR2 (germline): SGDLS, YYNGEE.

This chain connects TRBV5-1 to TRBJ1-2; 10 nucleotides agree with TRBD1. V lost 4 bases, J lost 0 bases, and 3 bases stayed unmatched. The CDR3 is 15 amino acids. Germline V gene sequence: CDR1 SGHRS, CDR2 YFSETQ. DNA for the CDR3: TGCGCCAGCAGCGCAGGGACAGGGGCTAACTATGGCTACACCTTC. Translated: CASSAGTGANYGYTF.

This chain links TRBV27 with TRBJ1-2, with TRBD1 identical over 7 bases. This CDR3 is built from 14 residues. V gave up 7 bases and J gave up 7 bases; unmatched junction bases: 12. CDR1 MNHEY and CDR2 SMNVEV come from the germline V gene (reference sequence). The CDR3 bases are TGTGCCAGCAATCCCAGGGGGGGGCGAGGTGGCTACACCTTC. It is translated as CASNPRGGRGGYTF.

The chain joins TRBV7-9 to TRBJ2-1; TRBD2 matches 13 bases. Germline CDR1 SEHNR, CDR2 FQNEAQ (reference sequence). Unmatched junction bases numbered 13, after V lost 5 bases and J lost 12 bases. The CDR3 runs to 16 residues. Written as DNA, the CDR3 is TGTGCCAGCAGCCCAGAGACTAGCGGGAGGCCCCCGGGGCAGTTCTTC. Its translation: CASSPETSGRPPGQFF.

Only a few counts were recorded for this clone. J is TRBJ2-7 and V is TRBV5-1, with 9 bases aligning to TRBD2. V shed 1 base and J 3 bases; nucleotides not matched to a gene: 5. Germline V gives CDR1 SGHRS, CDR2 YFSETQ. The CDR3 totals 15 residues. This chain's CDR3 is CASSLSERGDYEQYF. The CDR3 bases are TGCGCCAGCAGCTTGTCGGAGCGGGGGGACTACGAGCAGTACTTC.

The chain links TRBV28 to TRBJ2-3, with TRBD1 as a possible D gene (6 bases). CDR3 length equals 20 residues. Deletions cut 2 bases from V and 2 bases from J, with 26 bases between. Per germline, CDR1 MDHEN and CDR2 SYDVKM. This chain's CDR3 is CASSLPARHHRETTTDTQYF. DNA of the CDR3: TGTGCCAGCAGTTTACCGGCGAGGCATCACAGGGAGACTACCACAGATACGCAGTATTTT.

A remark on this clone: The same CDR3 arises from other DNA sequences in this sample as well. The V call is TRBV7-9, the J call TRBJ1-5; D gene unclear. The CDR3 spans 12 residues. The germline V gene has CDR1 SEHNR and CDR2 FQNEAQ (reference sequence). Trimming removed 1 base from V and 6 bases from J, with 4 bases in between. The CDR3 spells CASSLEGQPQHF. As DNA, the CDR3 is TGTGCCAGCAGCTTAGAGGGTCAGCCCCAGCATTTT.

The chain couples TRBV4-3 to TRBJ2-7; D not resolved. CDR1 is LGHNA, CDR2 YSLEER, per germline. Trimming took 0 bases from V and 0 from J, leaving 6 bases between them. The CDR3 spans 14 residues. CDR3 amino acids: CASSQEPSSYEQYF. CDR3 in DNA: TGCGCCAGCAGCCAAGAGCCTAGCTCCTACGAGCAGTACTTC.

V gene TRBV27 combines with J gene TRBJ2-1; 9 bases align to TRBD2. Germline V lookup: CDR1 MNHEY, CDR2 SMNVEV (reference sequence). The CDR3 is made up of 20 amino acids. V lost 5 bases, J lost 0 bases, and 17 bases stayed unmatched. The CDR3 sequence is CASSPQAGTSLTSSYNEQFF. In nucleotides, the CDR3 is TGTGCCAGCAGTCCCCAGGCCGGGACTAGCTTGACGAGCTCCTACAATGAGCAGTTCTTC.

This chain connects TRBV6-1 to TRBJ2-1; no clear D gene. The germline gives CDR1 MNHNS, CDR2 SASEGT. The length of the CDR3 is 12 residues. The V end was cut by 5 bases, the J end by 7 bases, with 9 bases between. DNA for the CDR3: TGTGCCAGCAGTAAGGGTCGTAATGAGCAGTTCTTC. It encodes CASSKGRNEQFF.

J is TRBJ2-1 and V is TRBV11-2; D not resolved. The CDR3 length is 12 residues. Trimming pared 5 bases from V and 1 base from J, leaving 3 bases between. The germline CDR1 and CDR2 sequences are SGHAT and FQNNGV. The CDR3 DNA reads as TGTGCCAGCAGCCCGTCCTACAATGAGCAGTTCTTC. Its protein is CASSPSYNEQFF.

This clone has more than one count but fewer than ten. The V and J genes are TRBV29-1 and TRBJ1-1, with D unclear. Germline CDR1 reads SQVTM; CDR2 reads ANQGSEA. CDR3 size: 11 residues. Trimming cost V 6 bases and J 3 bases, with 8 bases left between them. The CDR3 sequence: CSVHTYTEAFF. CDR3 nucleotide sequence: TGCAGCGTGCACACATACACTGAAGCTTTCTTT.

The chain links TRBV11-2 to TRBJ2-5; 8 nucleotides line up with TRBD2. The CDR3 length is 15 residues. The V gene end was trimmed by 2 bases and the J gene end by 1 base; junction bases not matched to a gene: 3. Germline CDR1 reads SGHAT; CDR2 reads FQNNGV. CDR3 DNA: TGTGCCAGCAGCTTACTAGCGGGCCTCCAAGAGACCCAGTACTTC. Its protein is CASSLLAGLQETQYF.

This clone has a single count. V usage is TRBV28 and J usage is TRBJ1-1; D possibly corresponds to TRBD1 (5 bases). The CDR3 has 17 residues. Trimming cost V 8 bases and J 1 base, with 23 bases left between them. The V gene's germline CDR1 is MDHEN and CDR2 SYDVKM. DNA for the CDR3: TGTGCCAGCGCCATGGGACGCCTAGTCAGAAAGAACACTGAAGCTTTCTTT. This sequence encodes CASAMGRLVRKNTEAFF.

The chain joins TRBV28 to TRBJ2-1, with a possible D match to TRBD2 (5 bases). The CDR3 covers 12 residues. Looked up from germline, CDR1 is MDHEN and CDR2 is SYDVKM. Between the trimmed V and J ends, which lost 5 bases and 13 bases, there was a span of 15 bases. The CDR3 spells CASSAPGGHQFF. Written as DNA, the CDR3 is TGTGCCAGCAGTGCCCCCGGCGGGCACCAGTTCTTC.

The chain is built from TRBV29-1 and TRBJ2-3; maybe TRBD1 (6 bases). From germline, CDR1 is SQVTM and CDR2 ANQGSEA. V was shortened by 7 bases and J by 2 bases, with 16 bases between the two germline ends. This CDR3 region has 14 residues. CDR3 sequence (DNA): TGCAGCGACTTTGGTTGGGGGCTCACAGATACGCAGTATTTT. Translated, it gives CSDFGWGLTDTQYF.

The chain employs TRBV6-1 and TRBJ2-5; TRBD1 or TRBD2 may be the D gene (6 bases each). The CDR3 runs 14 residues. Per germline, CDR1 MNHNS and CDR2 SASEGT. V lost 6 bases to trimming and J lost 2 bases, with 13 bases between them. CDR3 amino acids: CASSGGRGQETQYF. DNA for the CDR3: TGTGCCAGCAGCGGGGGCCGCGGGCAAGAGACCCAGTACTTC.

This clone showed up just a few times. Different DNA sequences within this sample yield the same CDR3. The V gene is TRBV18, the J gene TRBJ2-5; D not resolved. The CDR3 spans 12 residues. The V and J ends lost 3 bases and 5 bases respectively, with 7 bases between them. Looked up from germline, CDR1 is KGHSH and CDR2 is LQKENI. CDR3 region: CASSPPWETQYF. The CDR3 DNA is TGTGCCAGCTCACCCCCATGGGAGACCCAGTACTTC. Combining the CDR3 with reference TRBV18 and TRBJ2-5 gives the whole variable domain NAGVMQNPRHLVRRRGQEARLRCSPMKGHSHVYWYRQLPEEGLKFMVYLQKENIIDESGMPKERFSAEFPKEGPSILRIQQVVRGDSAAYFCASSPPWETQYFGPGTRLLVL.

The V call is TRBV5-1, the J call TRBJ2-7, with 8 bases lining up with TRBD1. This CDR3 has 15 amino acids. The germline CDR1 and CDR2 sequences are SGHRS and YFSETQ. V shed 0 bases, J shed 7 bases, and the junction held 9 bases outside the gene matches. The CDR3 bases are TGCGCCAGCAGCTTGGCCAACAGGGGGGAAAAAGAGCAGTACTTC. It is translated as CASSLANRGEKEQYF.

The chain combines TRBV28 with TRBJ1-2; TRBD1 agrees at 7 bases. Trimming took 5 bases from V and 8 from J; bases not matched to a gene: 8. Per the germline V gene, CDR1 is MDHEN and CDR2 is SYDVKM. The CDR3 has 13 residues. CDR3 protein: CASSTTGARGYTF. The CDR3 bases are TGTGCCAGCAGTACCACAGGGGCTCGCGGCTACACCTTC.

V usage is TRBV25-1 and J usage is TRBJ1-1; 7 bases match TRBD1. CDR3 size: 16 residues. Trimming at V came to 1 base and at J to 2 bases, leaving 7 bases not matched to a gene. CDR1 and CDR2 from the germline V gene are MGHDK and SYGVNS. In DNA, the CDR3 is TGTGCCAGCAGTGAATTGACAGGGAGAGGCAACACTGAAGCTTTCTTT. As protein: CASSELTGRGNTEAFF.

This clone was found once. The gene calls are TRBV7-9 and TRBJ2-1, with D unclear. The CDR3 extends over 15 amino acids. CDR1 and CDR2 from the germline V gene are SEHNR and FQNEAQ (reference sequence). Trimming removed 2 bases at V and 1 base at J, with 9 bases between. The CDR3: CASSLRFGSYNEQFF. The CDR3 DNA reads TGTGCCAGCAGCTTAAGGTTCGGGTCCTACAATGAGCAGTTCTTC.

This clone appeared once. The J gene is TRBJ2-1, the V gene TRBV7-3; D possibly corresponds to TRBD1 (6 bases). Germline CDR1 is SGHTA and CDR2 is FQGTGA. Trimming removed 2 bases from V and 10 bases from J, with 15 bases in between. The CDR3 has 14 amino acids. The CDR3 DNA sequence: TGTGCCAGCAGCTTACGGACAGCAGGGGTGGAGCAGTTCTTC. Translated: CASSLRTAGVEQFF.

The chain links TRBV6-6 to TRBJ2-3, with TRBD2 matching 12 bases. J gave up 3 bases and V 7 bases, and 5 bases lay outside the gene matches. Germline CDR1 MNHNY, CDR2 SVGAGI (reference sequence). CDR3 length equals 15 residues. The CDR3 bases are TGTGCCAGCAAGCGGACTAGCGGGAATACAGATACGCAGTATTTT. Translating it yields CASKRTSGNTDTQYF.